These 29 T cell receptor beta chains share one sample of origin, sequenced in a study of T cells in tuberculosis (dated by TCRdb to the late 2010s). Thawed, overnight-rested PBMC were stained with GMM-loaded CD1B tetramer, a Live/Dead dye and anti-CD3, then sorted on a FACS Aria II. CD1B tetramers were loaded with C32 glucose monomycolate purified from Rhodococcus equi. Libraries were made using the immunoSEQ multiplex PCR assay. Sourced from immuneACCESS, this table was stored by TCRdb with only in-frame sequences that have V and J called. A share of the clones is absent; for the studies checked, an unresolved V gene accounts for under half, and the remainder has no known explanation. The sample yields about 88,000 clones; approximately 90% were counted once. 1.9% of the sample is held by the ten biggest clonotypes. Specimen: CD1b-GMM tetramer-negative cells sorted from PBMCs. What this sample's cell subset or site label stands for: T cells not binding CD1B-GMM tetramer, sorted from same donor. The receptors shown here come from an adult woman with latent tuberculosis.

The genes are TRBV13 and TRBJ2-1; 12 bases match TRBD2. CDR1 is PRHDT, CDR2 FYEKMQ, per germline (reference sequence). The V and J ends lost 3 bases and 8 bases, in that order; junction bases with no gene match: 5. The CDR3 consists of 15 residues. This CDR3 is CASSLLAGGIDEQFF. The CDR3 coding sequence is TGTGCCAGCAGCTTGCTAGCGGGGGGGATAGATGAGCAGTTCTTC.

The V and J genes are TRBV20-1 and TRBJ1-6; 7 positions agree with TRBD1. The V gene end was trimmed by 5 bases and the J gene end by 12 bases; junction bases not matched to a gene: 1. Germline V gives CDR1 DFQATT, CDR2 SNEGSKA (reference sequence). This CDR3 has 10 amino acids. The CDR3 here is CSAYRGPLHF. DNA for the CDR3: TGCAGTGCTTACAGGGGACCCCTCCACTTT.

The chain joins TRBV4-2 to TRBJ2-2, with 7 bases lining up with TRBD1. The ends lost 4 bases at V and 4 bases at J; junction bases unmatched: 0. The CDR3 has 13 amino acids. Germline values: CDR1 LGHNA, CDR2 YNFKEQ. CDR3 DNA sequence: TGTGCCAGCAGCCGGACAGGCACCGGGGAGCTGTTTTTT. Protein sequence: CASSRTGTGELFF.

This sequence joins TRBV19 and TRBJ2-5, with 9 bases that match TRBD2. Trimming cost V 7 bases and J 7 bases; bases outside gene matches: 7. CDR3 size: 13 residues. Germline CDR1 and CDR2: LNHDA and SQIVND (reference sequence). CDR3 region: CASTSSGTLTQYF. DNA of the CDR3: TGTGCCAGTACGTCTAGCGGGACTTTGACCCAGTACTTC. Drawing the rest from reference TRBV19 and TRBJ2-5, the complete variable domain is DGGITQSPKYLFRKEGQNVTLSCEQNLNHDAMYWYRQDPGQGLRLIYYSQIVNDFQKGDIAEGYSVSREKKESFPLTVTSAQKNPTAFYLCASTSSGTLTQYFGPGTRLLVL.

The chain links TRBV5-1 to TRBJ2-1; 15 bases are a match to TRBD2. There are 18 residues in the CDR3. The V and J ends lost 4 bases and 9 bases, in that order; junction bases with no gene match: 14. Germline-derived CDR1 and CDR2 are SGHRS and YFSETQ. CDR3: CASSLGLAGGRGLGEQFF. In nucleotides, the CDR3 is TGCGCCAGCAGCCTTGGACTAGCGGGGGGGCGGGGTTTAGGTGAGCAGTTCTTC.

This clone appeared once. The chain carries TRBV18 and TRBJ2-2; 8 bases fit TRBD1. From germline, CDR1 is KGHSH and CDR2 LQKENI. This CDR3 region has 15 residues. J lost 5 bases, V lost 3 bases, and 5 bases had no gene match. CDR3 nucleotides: TGTGCCAGCTCACCCGGGACAGGAGGTACCGGGGAGCTGTTTTTT. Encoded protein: CASSPGTGGTGELFF.

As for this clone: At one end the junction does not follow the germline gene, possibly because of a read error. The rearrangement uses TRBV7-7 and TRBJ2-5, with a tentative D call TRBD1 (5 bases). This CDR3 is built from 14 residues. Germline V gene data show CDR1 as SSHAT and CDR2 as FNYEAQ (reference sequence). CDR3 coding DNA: TGTGCTAGCAGCTTAGCTCAGGGTCGAGAGACCCAGTACTTC. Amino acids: CASSLAQGRETQYF.

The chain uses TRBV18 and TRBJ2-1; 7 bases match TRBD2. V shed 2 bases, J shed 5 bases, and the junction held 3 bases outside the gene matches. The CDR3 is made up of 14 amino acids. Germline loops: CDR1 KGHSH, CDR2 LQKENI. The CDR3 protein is CASSPVAGDNEQFF. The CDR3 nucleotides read TGTGCCAGCTCACCAGTTGCGGGGGACAATGAGCAGTTCTTC.

This CDR3 reads CASSLDNGNQPQHF. The CDR3 bases are TGTGCCAGCAGCCTCGACAATGGCAATCAGCCCCAGCATTTT. V gene TRBV7-2 combines with J gene TRBJ1-5; D gene ambiguous. The germline CDR1 and CDR2 sequences are SGHTA and FQGNSA. V lost 5 bases, J lost 2 bases, and 10 bases lay in between. The CDR3 is 14 amino acids.

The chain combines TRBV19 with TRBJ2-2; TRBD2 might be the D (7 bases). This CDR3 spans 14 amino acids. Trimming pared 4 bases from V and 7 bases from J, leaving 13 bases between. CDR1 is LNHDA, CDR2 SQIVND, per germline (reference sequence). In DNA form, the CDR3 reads TGTGCCAGTAGTACCCAGGGAGGGGGCGGGGAGCTGTTTTTT. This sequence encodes CASSTQGGGGELFF.

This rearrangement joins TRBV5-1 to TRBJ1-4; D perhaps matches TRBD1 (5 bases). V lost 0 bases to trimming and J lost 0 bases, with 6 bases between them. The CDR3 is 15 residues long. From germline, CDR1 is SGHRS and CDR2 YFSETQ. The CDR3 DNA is TGCGCCAGCAGCTTGGGACAGACAACTAATGAAAAACTGTTTTTT. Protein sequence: CASSLGQTTNEKLFF. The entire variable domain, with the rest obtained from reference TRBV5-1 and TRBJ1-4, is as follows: KAGVTQTPRYLIKTRGQQVTLSCSPISGHRSVSWYQQTPGQGLQFLFEYFSETQRNKGNFPGRFSGRQFSNSRSEMNVSTLELGDSALYLCASSLGQTTNEKLFFGSGTQLSVL.

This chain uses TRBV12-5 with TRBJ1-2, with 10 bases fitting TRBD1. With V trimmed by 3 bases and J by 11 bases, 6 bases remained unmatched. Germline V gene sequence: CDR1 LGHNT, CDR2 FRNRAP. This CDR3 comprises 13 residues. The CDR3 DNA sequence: TGTGCTAGTGGTTTCCGACAGGGGGCCCCGTACACCTTC. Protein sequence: CASGFRQGAPYTF. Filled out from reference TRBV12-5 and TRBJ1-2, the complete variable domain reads DARVTQTPRHKVTEMGQEVTMRCQPILGHNTVFWYRQTMMQGLELLAYFRNRAPLDDSGMPKDRFSAEMPDATLATLKIQPSEPRDSAVYFCASGFRQGAPYTFGSGTRLTVV.

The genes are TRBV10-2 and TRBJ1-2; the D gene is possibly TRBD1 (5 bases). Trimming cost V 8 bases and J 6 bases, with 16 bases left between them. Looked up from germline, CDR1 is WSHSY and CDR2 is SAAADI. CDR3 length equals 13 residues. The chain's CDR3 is CASSQAQANGYTF. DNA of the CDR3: TGCGCCAGCTCACAAGCACAGGCTAATGGCTACACCTTC.

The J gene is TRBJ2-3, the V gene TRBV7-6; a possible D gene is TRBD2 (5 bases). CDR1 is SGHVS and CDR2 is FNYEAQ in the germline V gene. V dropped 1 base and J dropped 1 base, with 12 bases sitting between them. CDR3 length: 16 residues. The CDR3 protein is CASSLGAGSGTDTQYF. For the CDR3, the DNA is TGTGCCAGCAGCTTAGGGGCTGGGAGCGGCACAGATACGCAGTATTTT.

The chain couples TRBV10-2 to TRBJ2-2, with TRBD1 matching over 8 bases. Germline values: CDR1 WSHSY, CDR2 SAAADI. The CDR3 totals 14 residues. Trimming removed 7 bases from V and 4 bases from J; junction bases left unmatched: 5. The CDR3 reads CASIDRGGTGELFF. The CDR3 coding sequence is TGCGCCAGCATCGACAGGGGTGGCACCGGGGAGCTGTTTTTT.

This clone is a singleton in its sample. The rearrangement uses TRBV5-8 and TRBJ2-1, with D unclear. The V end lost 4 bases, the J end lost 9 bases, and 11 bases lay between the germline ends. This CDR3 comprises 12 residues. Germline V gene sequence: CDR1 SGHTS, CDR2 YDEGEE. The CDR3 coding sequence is TGTGCCAGCAGCCCCAGTCGGGTTGAGCAGTTCTTC. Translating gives CASSPSRVEQFF. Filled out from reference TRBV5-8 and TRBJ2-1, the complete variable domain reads EAGVTQSPTHLIKTRGQQATLRCSPISGHTSVYWYQQALGLGLQFLLWYDEGEERNRGNFPPRFSGRQFPNYSSELNVNALELEDSALYLCASSPSRVEQFFGPGTRLTVL.

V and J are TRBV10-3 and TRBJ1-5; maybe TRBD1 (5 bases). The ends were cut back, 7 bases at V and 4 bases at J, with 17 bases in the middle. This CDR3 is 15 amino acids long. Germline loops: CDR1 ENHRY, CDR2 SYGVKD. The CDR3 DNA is TGTGCCATCACTTCACGCCAAGGGGATAATCAGCCCCAGCATTTT. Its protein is CAITSRQGDNQPQHF.

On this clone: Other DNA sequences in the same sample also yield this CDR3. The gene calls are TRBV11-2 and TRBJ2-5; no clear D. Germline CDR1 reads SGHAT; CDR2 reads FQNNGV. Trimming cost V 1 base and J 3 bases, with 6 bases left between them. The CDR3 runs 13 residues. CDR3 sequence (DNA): TGTGCCAGCAGCTTAGGCCAGAAAGAGACCCAGTACTTC. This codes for CASSLGQKETQYF.

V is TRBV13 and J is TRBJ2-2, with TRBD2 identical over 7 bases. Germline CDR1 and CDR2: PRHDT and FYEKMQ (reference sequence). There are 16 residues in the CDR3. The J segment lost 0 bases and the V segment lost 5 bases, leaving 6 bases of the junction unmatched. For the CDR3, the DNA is TGTGCCAGCAGCCGCTCAGGACTAGCGAACACCGGGGAGCTGTTTTTT. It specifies CASSRSGLANTGELFF.

The CDR3 DNA reads TGTGCCAGCAGTGAAAGGTGGACAGTTAATAATTCACCCCTCCACTTT. Translated: CASSERWTVNNSPLHF. The V gene is TRBV6-1, the J gene TRBJ1-6, with a weak D call TRBD1 (6 bases). With 2 bases removed from V and 5 bases from J, the gap between germline ends came to 13 bases. The CDR3 is 16 amino acids. Germline V gene sequence: CDR1 MNHNS, CDR2 SASEGT.

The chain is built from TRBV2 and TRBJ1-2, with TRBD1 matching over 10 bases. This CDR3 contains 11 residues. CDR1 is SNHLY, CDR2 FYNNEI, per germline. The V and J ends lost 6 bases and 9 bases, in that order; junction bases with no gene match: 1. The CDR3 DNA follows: TGTGCCAGCAGGGGACAGGGGAGCTACACCTTC. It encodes CASRGQGSYTF.

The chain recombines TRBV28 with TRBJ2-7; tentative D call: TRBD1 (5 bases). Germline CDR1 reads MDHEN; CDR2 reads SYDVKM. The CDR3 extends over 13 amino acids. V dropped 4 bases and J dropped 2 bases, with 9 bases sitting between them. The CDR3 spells CASSSRVTYEQYV. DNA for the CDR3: TGTGCCAGCAGTTCCAGGGTCACCTACGAGCAGTACGTC.

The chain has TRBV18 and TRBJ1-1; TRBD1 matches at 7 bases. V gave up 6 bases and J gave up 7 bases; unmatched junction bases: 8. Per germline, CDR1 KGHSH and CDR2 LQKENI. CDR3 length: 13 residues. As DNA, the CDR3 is TGTGCCAGCTCCCCTAGAGGGGGCGATGAAGCTTTCTTT. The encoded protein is CASSPRGGDEAFF. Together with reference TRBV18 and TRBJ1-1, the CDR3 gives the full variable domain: NAGVMQNPRHLVRRRGQEARLRCSPMKGHSHVYWYRQLPEEGLKFMVYLQKENIIDESGMPKERFSAEFPKEGPSILRIQQVVRGDSAAYFCASSPRGGDEAFFGQGTRLTVV.

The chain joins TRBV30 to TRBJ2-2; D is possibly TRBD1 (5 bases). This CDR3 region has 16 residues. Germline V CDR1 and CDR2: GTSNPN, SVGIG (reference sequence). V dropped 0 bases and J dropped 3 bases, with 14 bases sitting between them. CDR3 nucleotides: TGTGCCTGGAGTGTACAGGTGGGGCCTTACACCGGGGAGCTGTTTTTT. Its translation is CAWSVQVGPYTGELFF.

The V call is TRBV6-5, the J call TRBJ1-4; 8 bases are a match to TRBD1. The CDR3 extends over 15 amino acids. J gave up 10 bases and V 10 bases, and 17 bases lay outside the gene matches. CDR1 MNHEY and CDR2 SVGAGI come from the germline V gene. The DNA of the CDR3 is TGTGCCACCTCGAAGGGACAGGCCGAACTGCTAAAACTGTTTTTT. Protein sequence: CATSKGQAELLKLFF.

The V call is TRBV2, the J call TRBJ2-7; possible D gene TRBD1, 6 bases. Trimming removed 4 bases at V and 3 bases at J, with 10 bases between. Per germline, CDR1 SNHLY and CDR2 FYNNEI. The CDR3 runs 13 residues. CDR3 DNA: TGTGCCAGCAGTGCGGACAGTGTCTACGAGCAGTACTTC. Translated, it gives CASSADSVYEQYF.

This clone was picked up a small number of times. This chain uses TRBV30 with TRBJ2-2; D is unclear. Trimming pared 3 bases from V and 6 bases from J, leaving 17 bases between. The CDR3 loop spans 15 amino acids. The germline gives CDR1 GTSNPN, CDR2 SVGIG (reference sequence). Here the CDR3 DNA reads TGTGCCTGGAGCGGAGAAACCCCCGAGGCCGGGGAGCTGTTTTTT. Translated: CAWSGETPEAGELFF.

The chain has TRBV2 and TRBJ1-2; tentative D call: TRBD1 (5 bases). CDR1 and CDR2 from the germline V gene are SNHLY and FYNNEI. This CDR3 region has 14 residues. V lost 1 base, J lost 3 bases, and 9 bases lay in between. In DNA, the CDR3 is TGTGCCAGCAGTGAAGAGGCAGGGTACTATGGCTACACCTTC. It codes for CASSEEAGYYGYTF.

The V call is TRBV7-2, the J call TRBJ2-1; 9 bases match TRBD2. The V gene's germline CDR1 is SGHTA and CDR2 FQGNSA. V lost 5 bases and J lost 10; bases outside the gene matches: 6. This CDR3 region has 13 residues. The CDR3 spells CASSETSGLEQFF. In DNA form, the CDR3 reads TGTGCCAGCAGCGAAACTAGCGGGCTCGAGCAGTTCTTC. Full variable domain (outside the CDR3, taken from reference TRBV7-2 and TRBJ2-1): GAGVSQSPSNKVTEKGKDVELRCDPISGHTALYWYRQSLGQGLEFLIYFQGNSAPDKSGLPSDRFSAERTGGSVSTLTIQRTQQEDSAVYLCASSETSGLEQFFGPGTRLTVL.